A single sample is the source of the 28 T cell receptor beta chains below, sequenced in a study of radiation and T cells in renal cell carcinoma. The assay was immunoSEQ multiplex PCR, and TCRdb's table has in-frame clones only and misses some. The repertoire has fewer than 80,000 clones, 83% of them found once; the top ten carry about 2.4%. Documented time point: blood 4 weeks post-SBRT, at nephrectomy. Treatment: 15 Gy SBRT to primary tumor, nephrectomy 4 weeks later. Sample: blood, taken from a patient whose treatment included radiotherapy and nephrectomy. The receptor set was obtained from a woman aged 60-70 years with renal cell carcinoma.

Only one count was recorded for this clone. This sequence joins TRBV11-2 and TRBJ2-7; TRBD1 matches 7 bases. Trimming at V came to 1 base and at J to 0 bases, leaving 6 bases not matched to a gene. The germline CDR1 and CDR2 sequences are SGHAT and FQNNGV. CDR3 size: 16 residues. The CDR3 is CASSLVGTVSSYEQYF. In DNA form, the CDR3 reads TGTGCCAGCAGCTTAGTTGGGACAGTGAGCTCCTACGAGCAGTACTTC.

The V and J genes are TRBV2 and TRBJ2-3; D perhaps matches TRBD1 (6 bases). This CDR3 comprises 15 residues. Between the trimmed V and J ends, which lost 5 bases and 1 base, there was a span of 13 bases. Germline V gives CDR1 SNHLY, CDR2 FYNNEI. The chain's CDR3 is CASSIGRGGTDTQYF. The CDR3 nucleotides are TGTGCCAGCAGTATAGGCAGGGGAGGCACAGATACGCAGTATTTT.

J is TRBJ2-2 and V is TRBV10-1; no firm D call. The length of the CDR3 is 13 residues. Germline V gene sequence: CDR1 WNHNN, CDR2 SYGVQD (reference sequence). V was clipped by 1 base and J by 6 bases, with 6 bases between them. DNA for the CDR3: TGCGCCAGCAGTGAGTTCCGGTCCGGGGAGCTGTTTTTT. This gives the protein CASSEFRSGELFF.

The rearrangement uses TRBV6-5 and TRBJ1-6; a weak D match, TRBD1 (6 bases). There are 16 residues in the CDR3. Germline V gene data show CDR1 as MNHEY and CDR2 as SVGAGI. V was pared by 2 bases and J by 7 bases, with 15 bases between. The CDR3 nucleotides are TGTGCCAGCAGTTACCTGACAGGTCTAGGGAATTCACCCCTCCACTTT. This codes for CASSYLTGLGNSPLHF.

The genes are TRBV6-6 and TRBJ2-1, with 9 nucleotides matching TRBD2. With 4 bases clipped from V and 4 bases from J, the junction kept 5 bases outside the gene matches. The CDR3 has 15 amino acids. Per the germline V gene, CDR1 is MNHNY and CDR2 is SVGAGI (reference sequence). The chain's CDR3 is CASSSSSGVYNEQFF. The CDR3 bases are TGTGCCAGCAGTTCCTCTAGCGGGGTGTACAATGAGCAGTTCTTC.

The CDR3 protein is CATSSAAGVDTQYF. The CDR3 DNA sequence: TGTGCCACCAGCTCAGCGGCAGGTGTAGATACGCAGTATTTT. The chain couples TRBV15 to TRBJ2-3; TRBD2 might be the D (5 bases). The V gene's germline CDR1 is LNHNV and CDR2 YYDKDF (reference sequence). The CDR3 loop spans 14 amino acids. V was trimmed by 5 bases and J by 5 bases, leaving 14 bases between them.

This chain uses TRBV7-6 with TRBJ2-2; D is possibly TRBD2 (5 bases). From germline, CDR1 is SGHVS and CDR2 FNYEAQ. V lost 2 bases and J 4 bases, leaving 14 bases between the germline ends. The CDR3 spans 16 residues. The DNA of the CDR3 is TGTGCCAGCAGCTTACGGACTGGTTTGGCCACCGGGGAGCTGTTTTTT. It encodes CASSLRTGLATGELFF.

This clone was detected once. The rearrangement uses TRBV7-6 and TRBJ2-7, with D unresolved. The V gene's germline CDR1 is SGHVS and CDR2 FNYEAQ. Deletions cut 1 base from V and 2 bases from J, with 12 bases between. The CDR3 is 15 residues long. The CDR3 DNA reads as TGTGCCAGCAGCTTAGTCCCGGGTTCAACCTACGAGCAGTACTTC. Translating gives CASSLVPGSTYEQYF.

The CDR3, as DNA: TGTGCCAGCAGCCACACACAGGGAAACGGGGAGCTGTTTTTT. Translated: CASSHTQGNGELFF. This chain links TRBV11-2 with TRBJ2-2; a possible D gene is TRBD1 (6 bases). This CDR3 is built from 14 residues. Germline V gene lookup returns CDR1 SGHAT and CDR2 FQNNGV. V gave up 5 bases and J gave up 7 bases, with 14 bases separating them.

CDR3 DNA: TGTGCCAGCAGCTCAGGTGGCACAGAAGAGACCCAGTACTTC. Translated, it gives CASSSGGTEETQYF. The chain joins TRBV11-3 to TRBJ2-5; D is undetermined. CDR1 is SGHNT and CDR2 is YENEEA in the germline V gene. V was cut by 4 bases and J by 3 bases, with 12 bases left in between. The CDR3 consists of 14 residues.

The chain recombines TRBV28 with TRBJ2-3, with TRBD1 matching 7 bases. The CDR3 consists of 16 residues. Germline CDR1 MDHEN, CDR2 SYDVKM. V lost 5 bases and J lost 11; bases outside the gene matches: 19. The CDR3 DNA sequence: TGTGCCAGCAGTCCCCGACAGGGATTCGGGGTTCGTGGGCAGTATTTT. The encoded protein is CASSPRQGFGVRGQYF.

This clone was detected only once. V is TRBV5-8 and J is TRBJ2-7; D gene ambiguous. This CDR3 contains 13 residues. Germline CDR1 is SGHTS and CDR2 is YDEGEE. The V end was cut by 2 bases, the J end by 4 bases, with 10 bases between. The CDR3 DNA follows: TGTGCCAGCAGCTTCGGGCCCGATTACGAGCAGTACTTC. It specifies CASSFGPDYEQYF. Looking up the rest from reference TRBV5-8 and TRBJ2-7 gives the full variable domain: EAGVTQSPTHLIKTRGQQATLRCSPISGHTSVYWYQQALGLGLQFLLWYDEGEERNRGNFPPRFSGRQFPNYSSELNVNALELEDSALYLCASSFGPDYEQYFGPGTRLTVT.

The chain employs TRBV9 and TRBJ1-2, with a weak D call TRBD1 (6 bases). Trimming took off 4 bases at V and 1 base at J, with 14 bases between the two ends. CDR1 is SGDLS and CDR2 is YYNGEE in the germline V gene. The length of the CDR3 is 15 residues. As DNA, the CDR3 is TGTGCCAGCAGCTTAAGACAGGAGCATAACTATGGCTACACCTTC. Translating gives CASSLRQEHNYGYTF.

This chain uses TRBV7-3 with TRBJ2-3; 7 nucleotides line up with TRBD2. The CDR3 spans 13 residues. The J segment lost 7 bases and the V segment lost 5 bases, leaving 6 bases of the junction unmatched. Germline V lookup: CDR1 SGHTA, CDR2 FQGTGA. CDR3 in amino acids: CASSLGTTNTQYF. Here the CDR3 DNA reads TGTGCCAGCAGCCTCGGGACTACCAATACGCAGTATTTT. Variable domain in full (rest from reference TRBV7-3 and TRBJ2-3): GAGVSQTPSNKVTEKGKYVELRCDPISGHTALYWYRQSLGQGPEFLIYFQGTGAADDSGLPNDRFFAVRPEGSVSTLKIQRTERGDSAVYLCASSLGTTNTQYFGPGTRLTVL.

This clone was recorded once. The chain carries TRBV10-1 and TRBJ1-1, with D perhaps TRBD1 (5 bases). Germline values: CDR1 WNHNN, CDR2 SYGVQD (reference sequence). CDR3 length: 13 residues. V shed 6 bases and J shed 10 bases, with 18 bases lying between them. The DNA of the CDR3 is TGCGCCAGCAGCGCAGGGTTTGGAGAAAGAGCTTTCTTT. Protein product: CASSAGFGERAFF.

The genes are TRBV9 and TRBJ2-3; 7 nucleotides align to TRBD1. This CDR3 comprises 20 residues. Trimming took 1 base from V and 1 from J; bases not matched to a gene: 18. Germline V gene data show CDR1 as SGDLS and CDR2 as YYNGEE. CDR3 in DNA: TGTGCCAGCAGCGTAAGTGAAAGGACAGGTGTCGGTGATGGCACAGATACGCAGTATTTT. This codes for CASSVSERTGVGDGTDTQYF.

This clone was seen only once. The chain carries TRBV6-5 and TRBJ1-2; D gene uncertain. This CDR3 region has 14 residues. Looked up from germline, CDR1 is MNHEY and CDR2 is SVGAGI. The ends were cut back, 2 bases at V and 7 bases at J, with 14 bases in the middle. CDR3 nucleotides: TGTGCCAGCAGTTACGAGGGTATCGTACGTGGCTACACCTTC. It codes for CASSYEGIVRGYTF.

The CDR3 reads CATSRKGQGENSPLHF. The CDR3 DNA follows: TGTGCCACCAGCAGAAAAGGACAGGGTGAAAATTCACCCCTCCACTTT. The V and J genes are TRBV15 and TRBJ1-6, with 8 bases identical to TRBD1. Germline CDR1 LNHNV, CDR2 YYDKDF (reference sequence). J lost 7 bases, V lost 2 bases, and 7 bases had no gene match. The CDR3 loop spans 16 amino acids.

The V gene is TRBV7-6, the J gene TRBJ1-1; possibly TRBD1 for D (6 bases). Looked up from germline, CDR1 is SGHVS and CDR2 is FNYEAQ. This CDR3 contains 17 residues. V was clipped by 8 bases and J by 2 bases, with 24 bases between them. CDR3 residues: CASSSGARLSLNTEAFF. The CDR3 nucleotides are TGTGCCAGCTCCTCGGGGGCGCGGCTGTCCCTAAACACTGAAGCTTTCTTT.

The rearrangement joins TRBV6-1 to TRBJ1-5, with D perhaps matching TRBD1 (5 bases). Trimming took off 3 bases at V and 7 bases at J, with 10 bases between the two ends. The CDR3 extends over 13 amino acids. Looked up from germline, CDR1 is MNHNS and CDR2 is SASEGT. The CDR3 DNA reads as TGTGCCAGCAGTGAGCAGGGAAGCCAGCCCCAGCATTTT. The encoded protein is CASSEQGSQPQHF.

In the case of this clone: Other DNA sequences of this sample code for an identical CDR3. The chain recombines TRBV2 with TRBJ1-5, with 9 bases lining up with TRBD1. Germline V CDR1 and CDR2: SNHLY, FYNNEI. V lost 4 bases to trimming and J lost 2 bases; unmatched junction nucleotides: 0. The CDR3 spans 14 residues. CDR3 nucleotides: TGTGCCAGCAGTGGGACAGGGGGCAATCAGCCCCAGCATTTT. Its translation is CASSGTGGNQPQHF.

This clone showed up just once. The chain is built from TRBV19 and TRBJ1-6; 7 positions match TRBD1. Germline CDR1 LNHDA, CDR2 SQIVND (reference sequence). Trimming removed 1 base from V and 7 bases from J; junction bases left unmatched: 4. The CDR3 is 15 residues long. CDR3 in DNA: TGTGCCAGTAGTATAGTTGCAGGGGGAAATTCACCCCTCCACTTT. Protein product: CASSIVAGGNSPLHF.

The J gene is TRBJ1-1, the V gene TRBV6-5; no firm D call. Germline CDR1 is MNHEY and CDR2 is SVGAGI. The CDR3 extends over 12 amino acids. Trimming pared 6 bases from V and 1 base from J, leaving 6 bases between. This CDR3 reads CASRDGNTEAFF. The CDR3, as DNA: TGTGCCAGCAGGGACGGGAACACTGAAGCTTTCTTT.

This chain joins TRBV5-6 and TRBJ2-7; 11 nucleotides match TRBD2. From germline, CDR1 is SGHDT and CDR2 YYEEEE. With V trimmed by 4 bases and J by 2 bases, 5 bases remained unmatched. The CDR3 has 15 amino acids. The CDR3 is CASSLSGGATYEQYF. The CDR3 nucleotides read TGTGCCAGCAGCCTTAGCGGGGGGGCCACCTACGAGCAGTACTTC.

The chain combines TRBV4-2 with TRBJ2-2; D ambiguous. This CDR3 is built from 16 residues. Per germline, CDR1 LGHNA and CDR2 YNFKEQ. V lost 4 bases and J 4 bases, leaving 16 bases between the germline ends. CDR3 sequence reads: CASSPTVRTLTGELFF. In DNA form, the CDR3 reads TGTGCCAGCAGCCCGACGGTCCGGACCCTCACCGGGGAGCTGTTTTTT.

The V call is TRBV7-6, the J call TRBJ1-1; D is unclear. This CDR3 region has 14 residues. V shed 1 base and J shed 4 bases, with 10 bases lying between them. Looked up from germline, CDR1 is SGHVS and CDR2 is FNYEAQ. DNA of the CDR3: TGTGCCAGCAGCTTAGGAGGCTTGGGCACTGAAGCTTTCTTT. Translated: CASSLGGLGTEAFF.

This clone was detected a few times. The genes are TRBV5-4 and TRBJ1-2; no clear D gene. The V and J ends lost 0 bases and 4 bases respectively, with 4 bases between them. CDR1 is SGHNT, CDR2 YYREEE, per germline (reference sequence). The CDR3 sequence is 12 residues long. This chain's CDR3 is CASSLGTYGYTF. As DNA, the CDR3 is TGTGCCAGCAGCTTGGGTACCTATGGCTACACCTTC.

The chain has TRBV29-1 and TRBJ2-5; 10 bases map to TRBD2. The assigned J gene may be wrong: the sequence end matches TRBJ2-7 better. CDR3 length equals 15 residues. Germline assignment: CDR1 SQVTM and CDR2 ANQGSEA. The CDR3 sequence: CSVEGQRGGPYEQYF. As DNA, the CDR3 is TGCAGCGTTGAAGGGCAGCGGGGGGGTCCGTACGAGCAGTACTTC.